The 15 T cell receptor beta chains reported below all come from one sample, sequenced in a study of T-cell reconstitution after alpha-beta-depleted transplantation in children. Molecular barcoding with unique molecular identifiers was used for the TCRbeta library. In TCRdb, the PCR reads were re-called with MiXCR into one record per CDR3 protein. The table lists 350,000 to 400,000 distinct CDR3 sequences, 13% of them singletons. Specimen: PBMCs, collected from the stem cell graft. All receptors derive from a human donor who donated a stem cell graft to a child with Fanconi anemia.

The chain carries TRBV20-1 and TRBJ1-1; D not certain. Trimming removed 4 bases at V and 1 base at J, with 13 bases between. The CDR3 contains 14 residues. Germline CDR1 and CDR2: DFQATT and SNEGSKA (reference sequence). CDR3 region: CSAKVDNSNTEAFF. As DNA, the CDR3 is TGCAGTGCTAAAGTCGATAATTCGAACACTGAAGCTTTCTTT.

This clonotype was recorded a few times. The CDR3 protein is CASSPPLTEAFF. As DNA, the CDR3 is TGTGCCAGCAGCCCCCCTCTCACTGAAGCTTTCTTT. The rearrangement links TRBV7-9 to TRBJ1-1; D call uncertain. There are 12 residues in the CDR3. V lost 5 bases and J 4 bases, leaving 8 bases between the germline ends. Germline-derived CDR1 and CDR2 are SEHNR and FQNEAQ (reference sequence).

The chain carries TRBV2 and TRBJ2-3; D is uncertain. The germline gives CDR1 SNHLY, CDR2 FYNNEI. V was clipped by 8 bases and J by 3 bases, with 9 bases between them. The CDR3 runs 12 residues. Here the CDR3 DNA reads TGTGCCAGCCTGGTCGTGACAGATACGCAGTATTTT. It yields the protein CASLVVTDTQYF.

This clonotype showed up just a few times. This rearrangement joins TRBV7-9 to TRBJ2-1; unclear D gene. The CDR3 has 12 amino acids. V lost 1 base and J 12 bases, leaving 10 bases between the germline ends. Per the germline V gene, CDR1 is SEHNR and CDR2 is FQNEAQ (reference sequence). Here the CDR3 reads CASSLDHMGQFF. DNA for the CDR3: TGTGCCAGCAGCTTAGATCACATGGGGCAGTTCTTC.

The chain carries TRBV6-5 and TRBJ1-2; 7 bases are a match to TRBD1. Germline V lookup: CDR1 MNHEY, CDR2 SVGAGI. Trimming took 3 bases from V and 2 from J; bases not matched to a gene: 15. The CDR3 spans 18 residues. CDR3 sequence reads: CASSYVFKGQTMNYGYTF. CDR3 DNA: TGTGCCAGCAGTTATGTATTTAAGGGACAGACTATGAACTATGGCTACACCTTC.

The sample holds many counts of this clonotype. The V call is TRBV6-6, the J call TRBJ1-2; 8 bases are shared with TRBD1. The germline V gene encodes CDR1 MNHNY and CDR2 SVGAGI (reference sequence). V gave up 10 bases and J gave up 7 bases; unmatched junction bases: 8. This CDR3 contains 12 residues. CDR3 residues: CAISQGESGYTF. CDR3 sequence (DNA): TGTGCCATCTCACAGGGGGAAAGTGGCTACACCTTC.

This clonotype was seen many times. The V gene is TRBV7-2, the J gene TRBJ2-5, with unresolved D. Between the trimmed V and J ends, which lost 6 bases and 4 bases, there was a span of 18 bases. This CDR3 comprises 15 residues. The germline V gene has CDR1 SGHTA and CDR2 FQGNSA. CDR3 in DNA: TGTGCCAGCAGTCGGCCGCGTGGGTCCAGAGAGACCCAGTACTTC. As protein: CASSRPRGSRETQYF.

This chain connects TRBV27 to TRBJ2-7; D not certain. CDR1 is MNHEY, CDR2 SMNVEV, per germline (reference sequence). V lost 5 bases and J 3 bases, leaving 17 bases between the germline ends. This CDR3 comprises 15 residues. The CDR3 coding sequence is TGTGCCAGCAGTGGAGCCGGGTCGGCCCTCTACGAGCAGTACTTC. Translation: CASSGAGSALYEQYF.

This clonotype was observed at least ten times. The chain joins TRBV7-9 to TRBJ1-1; unclear D gene. The CDR3 consists of 12 residues. From germline, CDR1 is SEHNR and CDR2 FQNEAQ (reference sequence). The V end was cut by 5 bases, the J end by 2 bases, with 6 bases between. The CDR3 here is CASSGINTEAFF. Written as DNA, the CDR3 is TGTGCCAGCAGCGGCATTAACACTGAAGCTTTCTTT.

The chain carries TRBV12-3 or TRBV12-4 and TRBJ2-1; 9 bases line up with TRBD2. Trimming removed 5 bases from V and 0 bases from J; junction bases left unmatched: 11. This CDR3 is 18 amino acids long. CDR3 region: CASSAGAGGVSSYNEQFF. The DNA of the CDR3 is TGTGCCAGCAGTGCTGGTGCGGGGGGGGTCTCCTCCTACAATGAGCAGTTCTTC.

This chain uses TRBV20-1 with TRBJ2-2, with D possibly matching TRBD2 (6 bases). CDR1 and CDR2 (germline): DFQATT, SNEGSKA (reference sequence). Trimming removed 5 bases from V and 1 base from J, with 11 bases in between. The CDR3 covers 14 residues. Written as DNA, the CDR3 is TGCAGTGCTGGTGGAGGGCTGAACACCGGGGAGCTGTTTTTT. It codes for CSAGGGLNTGELFF.

This clonotype was observed many times. V is TRBV28 and J is TRBJ2-1; D not certain. The CDR3 spans 18 residues. V lost 4 bases and J lost 4, with 23 bases in between. The germline V gene encodes CDR1 MDHEN and CDR2 SYDVKM. The CDR3 region has the DNA TGTGCCAGCAGTTCCCCTCTTGACCGTTCCCCTCTTTACAATGAGCAGTTCTTC. It specifies CASSSPLDRSPLYNEQFF.

The chain couples TRBV5-5 to TRBJ1-5; TRBD1 is a possible D gene (5 bases). Trimming pared 4 bases from V and 10 bases from J, leaving 15 bases between. The CDR3 runs 13 residues. Germline loops: CDR1 SGHKS, CDR2 YYEKEE (reference sequence). CDR3 nucleotides: TGTGCCAGCAGCCTTTGGGGGGGGGTCCCCCAGCATTTT. Translation: CASSLWGGVPQHF.

This clonotype occurred a few times. The gene calls are TRBV7-2 and TRBJ2-3; 8 bases line up with TRBD1. V lost 0 bases to trimming and J lost 3 bases; unmatched junction nucleotides: 2. The germline V gene has CDR1 SGHTA and CDR2 FQGNSA. The CDR3 has 15 amino acids. The CDR3, as DNA: TGTGCCAGCAGCTTAGCTCAGGGGGCAACAGATACGCAGTATTTT. Amino acids: CASSLAQGATDTQYF. The full variable domain, its missing parts supplied by reference TRBV7-2 and TRBJ2-3, is GAGVSQSPSNKVTEKGKDVELRCDPISGHTALYWYRQSLGQGLEFLIYFQGNSAPDKSGLPSDRFSAERTGGSVSTLTIQRTQQEDSAVYLCASSLAQGATDTQYFGPGTRLTVL.

The chain combines TRBV19 with TRBJ1-5, with D tentatively TRBD1 (5 bases). This CDR3 has 13 amino acids. V was shortened by 7 bases and J by 2 bases, with 9 bases between the two germline ends. CDR1 is LNHDA and CDR2 is SQIVND in the germline V gene (reference sequence). The CDR3 reads CASTPTGNQPQHF. In nucleotides, the CDR3 is TGTGCCAGTACCCCGACAGGCAATCAGCCCCAGCATTTT.